This TCR beta chain emerged from a study of T-cell memory formation after mild COVID-19. Study-wide context: Clusters were largely donor specific.

The length of the CDR3 is 14 residues. In this sample, this clonotype turned up a few times. TCRdb ran MiXCR on the 5' RACE reads and lists one entry per CDR3 protein. The sample records about 140,000 distinct CDR3 sequences, roughly a quarter being singletons. The sample taken for sequencing was PBMCs or a T cell subset sorted from them (not recorded which). The receptor comes from an adult woman who had mild COVID-19 (a few samples of this study predate the infection). Cell type and time point are not known. The chain combines TRBV21-1 with TRBJ2-3; TRBD1, the table's D call, was not compared with the DNA. TRBV21-1 is a known pseudogene. The CDR3 region is CATRWADPGDTQYF. Here the CDR3 DNA reads TGTGCCACGAGGTGGGCAGACCCTGGGGATACGCAGTATTTT.